A single sample gave rise to the 6 T cell receptor beta chains below, sequenced in a study of blood T cell repertoires in COVID-19. The table came from immunoSEQ multiplex PCR; TCRdb's copy has only in-frame clones and leaves some out. Of some 150,000 clones in the sample, 85% to 90% were seen once. The sample comprised peripheral blood. The receptors shown here come from a woman between 40 and 50 years old with acute or convalescent COVID-19.

The chain couples TRBV5-5 to TRBJ1-1; D might be TRBD1 (6 bases). The V gene's germline CDR1 is SGHKS and CDR2 YYEKEE (reference sequence). V was shortened by 7 bases and J by 1 base, with 17 bases between the two germline ends. This CDR3 region has 15 residues. The CDR3 reads CASQKDGQWNTEAFF. The CDR3 DNA sequence: TGTGCCAGCCAGAAGGATGGACAGTGGAACACTGAAGCTTTCTTT.

The chain carries TRBV3-1 (or the pseudogene TRBV3-2) and TRBJ2-1; 7 bases map to TRBD1. J was trimmed by 16 bases and V by 5 bases; bases with no gene match: 8. This CDR3 spans 11 amino acids. Germline V gives CDR1 LGHDT, CDR2 YNNKEL (reference sequence). CDR3 bases: TGTGCCAGCAGCATCCGGGACAGTATTTTCTTC. Protein product: CASSIRDSIFF.

The J gene is TRBJ2-2, the V gene TRBV27, with a tentative D call TRBD2 (5 bases). From germline, CDR1 is MNHEY and CDR2 SMNVEV (reference sequence). The CDR3 sequence is 17 residues long. V gave up 3 bases and J gave up 4 bases, with 18 bases separating them. The chain's CDR3 is CASSLGPGQRTTGELFF. The CDR3 DNA reads as TGTGCCAGCAGTTTGGGCCCCGGGCAGCGGACCACCGGGGAGCTGTTTTTT.

This clone was counted a single time. This chain links TRBV4-1 with TRBJ1-4; 7 bases agree with TRBD1. CDR3 size: 15 residues. The V segment lost 0 bases and the J segment 8 bases; nucleotides outside the gene matches: 6. Germline CDR1 and CDR2: MGHRA and YSYEKL. The DNA for the CDR3 is TGCGCCAGCAGCCAAGACCCCAGGGGGAGGGAAAAACTGTTTTTT. Residues: CASSQDPRGREKLFF.

The chain uses TRBV7-6 and TRBJ2-7; 7 nucleotides line up with TRBD2. Germline assignment: CDR1 SGHVS and CDR2 FNYEAQ. This CDR3 is built from 15 residues. V trimming: 1 base; J trimming: 2 bases; junction bases outside the gene matches: 5. CDR3: CASSLGAGEAYEQYF. The CDR3 DNA is TGTGCCAGCAGCTTAGGGGCGGGGGAGGCCTACGAGCAGTACTTC.

J is TRBJ2-5 and V is TRBV7-2, with TRBD2 as a possible D gene (6 bases). Germline loops: CDR1 SGHTA, CDR2 FQGNSA. The CDR3 spans 12 residues. The V end lost 7 bases, the J end lost 4 bases, and 10 bases lay between the germline ends. The CDR3 sequence: CASTVGGETQYF. DNA for the CDR3: TGTGCCAGCACCGTGGGGGGAGAGACCCAGTACTTC.